Each of the 8 T cell receptor beta chains below was sequenced from the same sample in a study of CD8 T cells in ankylosing spondylitis. Findings of the study overall: Characteristic, it appeared, of ankylosing spondylitis blood was a TCR beta motif of eight highly homologous variants.

TCRdb reanalysed the 5' RACE reads using MiXCR and keeps one entry per CDR3 protein. In the table there are roughly 350,000 distinct CDR3 sequences, less than 10% of which are singletons. Their specific antigens are unknown. Sequenced sample: blood, either unsorted or a sorted T cell fraction (not recorded which). The receptor source for this set is a male donor with ankylosing spondylitis.

This clonotype was observed at least ten times. The chain combines TRBV7-2 with TRBJ2-7; D is unresolved. The CDR3 covers 14 residues. Germline loops: CDR1 SGHTA, CDR2 FQGNSA. Trimming removed 2 bases from V and 1 base from J, with 9 bases in between. DNA of the CDR3: TGTGCCAGCAGCTTATCCGCTATTTCCTACGAGCAGTACTTC. Amino acid sequence: CASSLSAISYEQYF.

This clonotype was detected ten times or more. The chain joins TRBV7-2 to TRBJ2-7; D remains unclear. CDR3 size: 12 residues. The V and J ends lost 5 bases and 4 bases respectively, with 9 bases between them. From germline, CDR1 is SGHTA and CDR2 FQGNSA. As DNA, the CDR3 is TGTGCCAGCAGCACCGCCGAGTACGAGCAGTACTTC. Its translation is CASSTAEYEQYF.

A few counts support this clonotype. V usage is TRBV20-1 and J usage is TRBJ2-1, with 11 bases matching TRBD2. J gave up 8 bases and V 3 bases, and 9 bases lay outside the gene matches. Germline CDR1 is DFQATT and CDR2 is SNEGSKA (reference sequence). This CDR3 spans 15 amino acids. The CDR3 nucleotides are TGCAGTGCTAGCGGATTTACTAGCGGGAGCGATGAGCAGTTCTTC. This translates into CSASGFTSGSDEQFF.

This chain joins TRBV5-1 and TRBJ1-2; D is ambiguous. The CDR3 runs 13 residues. Looked up from germline, CDR1 is SGHRS and CDR2 is YFSETQ. Trimming took 0 bases from V and 8 from J, leaving 11 bases between them. CDR3 loop: CASSLESDEGYTF. The CDR3 bases are TGCGCCAGCAGCTTGGAATCAGATGAAGGCTACACCTTC.

The table lists this clonotype with many counts. The chain is built from TRBV7-3 and TRBJ2-2; 10 bases line up with TRBD2. CDR1 is SGHTA and CDR2 is FQGTGA in the germline V gene. This CDR3 comprises 16 residues. V lost 3 bases, J lost 4 bases, and 5 bases stayed unmatched. This CDR3 reads CASSFLAGAPTGELFF. In DNA form, the CDR3 reads TGTGCCAGCAGCTTTCTAGCGGGAGCGCCCACCGGGGAGCTGTTTTTT. The full variable domain, completed using reference TRBV7-3 and TRBJ2-2, is GAGVSQTPSNKVTEKGKYVELRCDPISGHTALYWYRQSLGQGPEFLIYFQGTGAADDSGLPNDRFFAVRPEGSVSTLKIQRTERGDSAVYLCASSFLAGAPTGELFFGEGSRLTVL.

This clonotype has a count of ten or more. V is TRBV5-1 and J is TRBJ2-3; TRBD1 might be the D (6 bases). Germline V gene sequence: CDR1 SGHRS, CDR2 YFSETQ. This CDR3 has 13 amino acids. Trimming pared 4 bases from V and 3 bases from J, leaving 9 bases between. CDR3 in amino acids: CASSTGQTDTQYF. CDR3 DNA: TGCGCCAGCAGCACCGGACAGACAGATACGCAGTATTTT.

The chain has TRBV14 and TRBJ1-6; D is ambiguous. V was pared by 5 bases and J by 14 bases, with 10 bases between. This CDR3 region has 11 residues. CDR1 and CDR2 (germline): SGHDN, FVKESK. The DNA of the CDR3 is TGTGCCAGCAGCACCCTGGGAGCCCTCCACTTT. It yields the protein CASSTLGALHF.

This clonotype came up many times. This chain uses TRBV5-1 with TRBJ2-5; D is perhaps TRBD2 (5 bases). The ends were cut back, 0 bases at V and 4 bases at J, with 10 bases in the middle. The germline gives CDR1 SGHRS, CDR2 YFSETQ. CDR3 length: 14 amino acids. CDR3 DNA: TGCGCCAGCAGCTTGGAGGACTGGGTAGAGACCCAGTACTTC. Protein sequence: CASSLEDWVETQYF.